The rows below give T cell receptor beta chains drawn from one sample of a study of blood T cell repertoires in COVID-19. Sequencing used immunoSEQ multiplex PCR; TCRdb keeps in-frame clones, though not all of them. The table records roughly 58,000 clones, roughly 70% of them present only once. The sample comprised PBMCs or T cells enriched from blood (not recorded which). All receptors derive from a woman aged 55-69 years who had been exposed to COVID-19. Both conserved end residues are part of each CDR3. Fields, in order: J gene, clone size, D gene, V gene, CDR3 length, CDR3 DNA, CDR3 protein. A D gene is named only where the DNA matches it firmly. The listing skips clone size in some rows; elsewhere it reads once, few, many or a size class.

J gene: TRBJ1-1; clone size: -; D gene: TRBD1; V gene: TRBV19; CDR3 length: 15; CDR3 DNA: TGTGCCAGTAGTCACAGGGGGTTCTCGAACACTGAAGCTTTCTTT; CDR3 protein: CASSHRGFSNTEAFF
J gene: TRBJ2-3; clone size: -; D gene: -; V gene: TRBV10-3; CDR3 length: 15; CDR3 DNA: TGTGCCATCAGTTCGCAGCGGAGAGGGACAGATACGCAGTATTTT; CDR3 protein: CAISSQRRGTDTQYF
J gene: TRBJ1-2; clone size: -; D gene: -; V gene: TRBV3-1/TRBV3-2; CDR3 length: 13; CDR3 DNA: TGTGCCAGCAGCCACAGGGATGGGTATGGCTACACCTTC; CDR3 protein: CASSHRDGYGYTF
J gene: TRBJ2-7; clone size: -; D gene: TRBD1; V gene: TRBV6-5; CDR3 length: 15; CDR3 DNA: TGTGCCAGCACCTCCTCCCGGGACAGGGGGATCGAGCAGTACTTC; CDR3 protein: CASTSSRDRGIEQYF
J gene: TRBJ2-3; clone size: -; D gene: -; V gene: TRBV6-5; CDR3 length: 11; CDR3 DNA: TGTGCCTATTCAAGCGGAGATACGCAGTATTTT; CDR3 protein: CAYSSGDTQYF
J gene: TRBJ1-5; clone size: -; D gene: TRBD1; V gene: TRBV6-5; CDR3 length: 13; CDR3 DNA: TGTGCCAGCGGGGACAGGGTGAGTCAGCCCCAGCATTTT; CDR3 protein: CASGDRVSQPQHF
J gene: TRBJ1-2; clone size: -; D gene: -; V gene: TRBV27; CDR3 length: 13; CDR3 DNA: TGTGCCACCCTCGGGGGGGGTAACTATGGCTACACCTTC; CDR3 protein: CATLGGGNYGYTF
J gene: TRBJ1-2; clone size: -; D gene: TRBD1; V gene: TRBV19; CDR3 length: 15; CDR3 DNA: TGTGCCAGTAGTACCGGACAGGGATCGTCCCATGGCTACACCTTC; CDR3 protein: CASSTGQGSSHGYTF
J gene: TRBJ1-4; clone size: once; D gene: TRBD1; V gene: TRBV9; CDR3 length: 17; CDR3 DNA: TGTGCCAGCAGCGCGCGACAGGGTTTAGCAACTAATGAAAAACTGTTTTTT; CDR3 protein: CASSARQGLATNEKLFF
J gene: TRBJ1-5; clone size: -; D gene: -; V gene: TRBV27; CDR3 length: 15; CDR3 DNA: TGTGCCAGCAGTTTATCGGGGGCAGCCCCTCGGTCCCAGCATTTT; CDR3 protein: CASSLSGAAPRSQHF
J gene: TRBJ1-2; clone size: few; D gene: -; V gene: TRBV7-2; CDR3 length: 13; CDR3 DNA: TGTGCCAGCAGCTTAGCGTCGGTTTATGGCTACACCTTC; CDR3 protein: CASSLASVYGYTF
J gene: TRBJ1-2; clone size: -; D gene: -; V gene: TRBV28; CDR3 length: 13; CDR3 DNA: TGTGCCAGCAGTGGGGCAGGGAACTATGGCTACACCTTC; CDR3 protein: CASSGAGNYGYTF
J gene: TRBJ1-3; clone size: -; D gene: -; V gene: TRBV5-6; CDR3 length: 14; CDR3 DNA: TGTGCCAGCAGCTTGGGTCCGAGCGGAAACACCATATATTTT; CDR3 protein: CASSLGPSGNTIYF
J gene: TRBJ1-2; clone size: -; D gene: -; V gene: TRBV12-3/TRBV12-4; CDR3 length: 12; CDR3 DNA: TGTGCCAGCAGTCCACAGGAGCGTGGCTACACCTTC; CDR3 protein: CASSPQERGYTF
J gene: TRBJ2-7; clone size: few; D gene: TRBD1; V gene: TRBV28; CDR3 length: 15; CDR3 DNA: TGTGCCAGCAGTTTAACGGGACAGGGGAGTCACGAGCAGTACTTC; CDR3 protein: CASSLTGQGSHEQYF
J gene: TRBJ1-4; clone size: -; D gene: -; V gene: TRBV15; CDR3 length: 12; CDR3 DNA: TGTGCCACCAGCAGAAGGGGTGAAAAACTGTTTTTT; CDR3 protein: CATSRRGEKLFF
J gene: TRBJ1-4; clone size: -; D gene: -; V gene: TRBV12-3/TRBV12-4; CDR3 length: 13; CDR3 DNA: TGTGCCACTGGGGGGGTTGCTAATGAAAAACTGTTTTTT; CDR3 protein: CATGGVANEKLFF
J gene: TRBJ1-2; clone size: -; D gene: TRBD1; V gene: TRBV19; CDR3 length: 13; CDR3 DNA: TGTGCCAGTAGCAGCACCGGGACAGGAAGCTACACCTTC; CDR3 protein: CASSSTGTGSYTF
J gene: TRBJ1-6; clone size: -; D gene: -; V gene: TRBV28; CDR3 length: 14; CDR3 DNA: TGTGCCAGCACCCTCGACAGTAGTTATTCACCCCTCCACTTT; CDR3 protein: CASTLDSSYSPLHF
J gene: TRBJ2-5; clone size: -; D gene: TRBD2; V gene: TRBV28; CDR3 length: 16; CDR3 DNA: TGTGCCAGCAGTCCTACGTCGGGGAGGGGCCAAGAGACCCAGTACTTC; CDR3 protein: CASSPTSGRGQETQYF
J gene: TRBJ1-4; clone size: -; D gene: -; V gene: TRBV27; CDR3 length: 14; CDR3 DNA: TGTGCCAGCAGTTTAAGCGCAGCTAATGAAAAACTGTTTTTT; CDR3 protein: CASSLSAANEKLFF
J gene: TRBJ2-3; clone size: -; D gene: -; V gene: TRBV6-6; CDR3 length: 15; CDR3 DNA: TGTGCCAGCAGGGGGGGGCGAACCTTCACAGATACGCAGTATTTT; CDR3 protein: CASRGGRTFTDTQYF
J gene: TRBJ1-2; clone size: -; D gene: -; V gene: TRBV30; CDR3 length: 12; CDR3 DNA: TGTGCCTGGAGCCGCGACTCATATGGCTACACCTTC; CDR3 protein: CAWSRDSYGYTF
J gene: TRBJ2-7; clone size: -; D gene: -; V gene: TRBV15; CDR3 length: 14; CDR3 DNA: TGTGCCACCAGCAGACGGCAGGGCGCCGGCGAGCAGTACTTC; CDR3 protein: CATSRRQGAGEQYF
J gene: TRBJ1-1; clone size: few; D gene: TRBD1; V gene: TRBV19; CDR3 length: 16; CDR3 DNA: TGTGCCAGAATTTTCGGGACAGGGGCGGGGAACACTGAAGCTTTCTTT; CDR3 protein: CARIFGTGAGNTEAFF
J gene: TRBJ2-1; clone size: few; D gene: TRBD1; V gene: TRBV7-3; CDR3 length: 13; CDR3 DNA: TGTGCCAGCAGCCCGACAGGGGGCGATGAGCAGTTCTTC; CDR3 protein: CASSPTGGDEQFF
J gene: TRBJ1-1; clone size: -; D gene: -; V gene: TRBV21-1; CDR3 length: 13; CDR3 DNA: TGTGCCAGCAGCAAAGACAGGGACACTGAAGCTTTCTTT; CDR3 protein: CASSKDRDTEAFF
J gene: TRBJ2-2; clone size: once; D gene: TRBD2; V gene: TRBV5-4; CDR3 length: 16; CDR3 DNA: TGTGCCAGCAGCTTGGTGGGTAGCGGGAGTGCCGGGGAGCTGTTTTTT; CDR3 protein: CASSLVGSGSAGELFF
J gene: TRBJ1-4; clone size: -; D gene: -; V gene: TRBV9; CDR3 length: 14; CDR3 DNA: TGTGCCAGCTCCCAGGCTGGTTTGGGTGAAAAACTGTTTTTT; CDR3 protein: CASSQAGLGEKLFF
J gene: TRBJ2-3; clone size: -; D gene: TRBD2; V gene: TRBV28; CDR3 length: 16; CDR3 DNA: TGTGCCAGCAGTTTATCGGCTAGCGGGAGGGGGGATACGCAGTATTTT; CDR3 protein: CASSLSASGRGDTQYF
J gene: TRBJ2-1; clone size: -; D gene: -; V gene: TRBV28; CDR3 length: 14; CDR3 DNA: TGTGCCAGCAGCTTTCTCTGGGCGGGGACTCGGCAGTTCTTC; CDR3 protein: CASSFLWAGTRQFF
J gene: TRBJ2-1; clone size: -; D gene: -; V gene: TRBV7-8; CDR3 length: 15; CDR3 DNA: TGTGCCAGCAGCCGAACGGGGGTCTGGAACAATGAGCAGTTCTTC; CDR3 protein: CASSRTGVWNNEQFF
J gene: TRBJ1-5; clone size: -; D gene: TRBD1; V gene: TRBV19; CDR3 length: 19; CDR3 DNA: TGTGCCAGTAGTACTCGGACAGGGGGCGCGCGGCCTAGCAATCAGCCCCAGCATTTT; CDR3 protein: CASSTRTGGARPSNQPQHF
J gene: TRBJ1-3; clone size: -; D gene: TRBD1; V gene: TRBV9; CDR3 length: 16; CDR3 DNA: TGTGCCAGCAGCCCCGGAGACAGGGTCTCTGGAAACACCATATATTTT; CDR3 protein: CASSPGDRVSGNTIYF
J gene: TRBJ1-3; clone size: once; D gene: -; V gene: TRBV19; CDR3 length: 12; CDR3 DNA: TGTGCCAGTAGGAGCTCTGGAAACACCATATATTTT; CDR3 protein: CASRSSGNTIYF
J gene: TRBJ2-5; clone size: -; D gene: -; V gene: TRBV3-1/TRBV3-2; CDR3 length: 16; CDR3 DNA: TGTGCCAGCAGCCGATCTAGGCGGACACACCAAGAGACCCAGTACTTC; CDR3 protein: CASSRSRRTHQETQYF
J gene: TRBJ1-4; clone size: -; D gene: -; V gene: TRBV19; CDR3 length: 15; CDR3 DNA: TGTGCCAGTAGTATGGGGACTGCATATAATGAAAAACTGTTTTTT; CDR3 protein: CASSMGTAYNEKLFF
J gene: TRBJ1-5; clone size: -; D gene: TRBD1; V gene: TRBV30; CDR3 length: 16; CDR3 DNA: TGTGCCCTTGGAGAGGGATATAAGGGGGCTTCTCAGCCCCAGCATTTT; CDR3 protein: CALGEGYKGASQPQHF
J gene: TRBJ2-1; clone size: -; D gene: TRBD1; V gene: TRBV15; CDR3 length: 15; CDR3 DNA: TGTGCCACCAGCAGAGTGGGGACAGGGTCCAATGAGCAGTTCTTC; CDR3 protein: CATSRVGTGSNEQFF
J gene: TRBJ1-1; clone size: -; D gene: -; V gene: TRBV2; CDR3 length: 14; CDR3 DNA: TGTGCCAGCAGTAGATACAGGGAAACGACTGAAGCTTTCTTT; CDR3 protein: CASSRYRETTEAFF
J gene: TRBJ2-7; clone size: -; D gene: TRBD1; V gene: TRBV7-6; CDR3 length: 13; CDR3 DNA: TGTGCCAGCAGCTTAGCGTCAGGGGGCGAGCAGTACTTC; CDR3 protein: CASSLASGGEQYF
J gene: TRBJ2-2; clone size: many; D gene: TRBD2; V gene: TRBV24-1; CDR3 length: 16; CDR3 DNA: TGTGCCACCGGGGGACGGGAGGGCCCCAACACCGGGGAGCTGTTTTTT; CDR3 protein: CATGGREGPNTGELFF
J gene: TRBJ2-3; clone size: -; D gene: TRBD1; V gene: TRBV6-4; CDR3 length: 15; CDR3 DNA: TGTGCCAGCAGGGACAGGGCGGGACTCACAGATACGCAGTATTTT; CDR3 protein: CASRDRAGLTDTQYF
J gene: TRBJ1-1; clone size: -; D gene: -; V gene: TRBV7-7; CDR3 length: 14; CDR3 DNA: TGTGCCAGCAGCTTAGGAGTTGAGGACACTGAAGCTTTCTTT; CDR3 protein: CASSLGVEDTEAFF
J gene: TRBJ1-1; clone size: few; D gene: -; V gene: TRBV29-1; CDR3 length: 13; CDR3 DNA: TGCAGCGCCGAGACCCGGGGGGGCACTGAAGCTTTCTTT; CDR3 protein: CSAETRGGTEAFF
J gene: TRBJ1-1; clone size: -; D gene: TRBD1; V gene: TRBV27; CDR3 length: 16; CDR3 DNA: TGTGCCAGCAGTTTATTGAGGGGACAGGGAAAAACTGAAGCTTTCTTT; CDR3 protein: CASSLLRGQGKTEAFF
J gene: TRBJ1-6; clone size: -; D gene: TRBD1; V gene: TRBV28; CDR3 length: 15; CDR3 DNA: TGTGCCAGCAGTCTGAGGACAGGGTTGTGGTCACCCCTCCACTTT; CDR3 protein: CASSLRTGLWSPLHF
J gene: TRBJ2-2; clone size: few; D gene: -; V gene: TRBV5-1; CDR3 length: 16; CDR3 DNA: TGCGCCAGCAGCTTGGCCCTTGGGCCAGGGACCGGGGAGCTGTTTTTT; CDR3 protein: CASSLALGPGTGELFF
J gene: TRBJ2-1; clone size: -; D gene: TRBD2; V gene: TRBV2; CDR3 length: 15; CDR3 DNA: TGTGCCAGCCCCGGGGGGGGAGCCCCCAACAATGAGCAGTTCTTC; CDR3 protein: CASPGGGAPNNEQFF
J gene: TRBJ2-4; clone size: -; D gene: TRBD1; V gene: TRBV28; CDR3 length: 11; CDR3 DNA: TGTGCCAGCACCCGGACAGGGGGCTTATACTTC; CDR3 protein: CASTRTGGLYF
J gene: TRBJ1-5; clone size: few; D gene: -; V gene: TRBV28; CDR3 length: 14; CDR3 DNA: TGTGCCAGCAAGTTGGGTGGGGCCGGGCAGCCCCAGCATTTT; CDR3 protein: CASKLGGAGQPQHF
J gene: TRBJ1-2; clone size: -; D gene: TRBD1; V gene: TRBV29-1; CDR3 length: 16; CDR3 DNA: TGCAGCGTTGAAGCAGAGACCGGGACAGGGGGCTATGGCTACACCTTC; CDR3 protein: CSVEAETGTGGYGYTF
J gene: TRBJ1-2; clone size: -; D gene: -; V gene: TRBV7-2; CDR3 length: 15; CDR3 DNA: TGTGCCAGCAGCTTAGTTATAGGACAGACCTATGGCTACACCTTC; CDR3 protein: CASSLVIGQTYGYTF